The T cell receptor (beta chain) under discussion was sequenced for a study of blood T cell repertoires in COVID-19 (dated by TCRdb to 2020 to 2022). For context, the study as a whole: Collaborator samples came from the United States, Italy and Spain and covered acute and convalescent phases of COVID-19. The material from the prospective study consisted of cDNA or gDNA derived from T cells, B-cell-depleted T cells, or PBMCs. Subjects who had been exposed to COVID-19, were actively infected with it, or had recovered from it provided the deeply sampled blood TCRbeta repertoires that made up the dataset. The repertoires were made available in a free public database intended to serve as a resource for research on the immune response to SARS-CoV-2. Samples came from the ongoing ImmuneRACE study (first 160 participants) plus 1,254 subjects from 6 global collaborators. The sample metadata nearly always contained a de-identified subject ID, COVID-19 status, age in years and sex. Where available, HLA class I and class II types were obtained from metadata supplied by the sample provider rather than from assay-based typing. Broader findings and caveats from the paper: The quantity of clinical and demographic metadata differed by source and by participant and was supplied without curation.

Collaborating institutions collected whole blood in K2EDTA tubes following their own protocols. For TCRbeta analysis, collaborators shipped samples as frozen whole blood, isolated PBMCs, or DNA extracted from either of those sample types. From the cysteine through the phenylalanine, the CDR3 covers 14 amino acids. CDR3 DNA only is kept here, 42 bases in frame from base 1. The junction carries 10 bases between V and J, which are trimmed by 0 bases and 5 bases respectively. CDR1 KGHSH and CDR2 LQKENI are derived from the germline V gene. Regarding this clone: Its antigen remains undetermined. No base quality values were provided; no much bigger clone lies one nucleotide off.

TCRbeta CDR3 regions were amplified from genomic DNA by means of the immunoSEQ Assay, a bias-controlled multiplex PCR. In the paper's pipeline: Within the assay, amplification of reference gene primers was used to estimate how many nucleated cells each sample contained. To quantify the absolute abundance of each unique TCRbeta CDR3 rearrangement, sequence reads were collapsed and filtered. For each sample, productive Simpson clonality was calculated as the square root of Simpson's diversity index across productive rearrangements. TCRdb provides this immuneACCESS table in a form limited to in-frame rearrangements. Some clones are lacking; in checked studies, under half of them reflect an unresolved V gene, and why the rest are absent is not known. The V and J calls and clone size are taken from that table; D and trimming were inferred from the DNA. Recorded for this sample are around 100,000 clones; approximately 81% of them occurred a single time. Of the sample, over 10% is held by the ten largest clones.

The chain links TRBV18 with TRBJ2-5; the best D guess is TRBD1, with 6 bases matching. Sequenced sample: peripheral blood. This TCR derives from a human donor in a cohort sampled during active COVID-19. This receptor carries the CDR3 CASSPPWGRETQYF. The bases are TGTGCCAGCTCACCACCGTGGGGGCGTGAGACCCAGTACTTC.